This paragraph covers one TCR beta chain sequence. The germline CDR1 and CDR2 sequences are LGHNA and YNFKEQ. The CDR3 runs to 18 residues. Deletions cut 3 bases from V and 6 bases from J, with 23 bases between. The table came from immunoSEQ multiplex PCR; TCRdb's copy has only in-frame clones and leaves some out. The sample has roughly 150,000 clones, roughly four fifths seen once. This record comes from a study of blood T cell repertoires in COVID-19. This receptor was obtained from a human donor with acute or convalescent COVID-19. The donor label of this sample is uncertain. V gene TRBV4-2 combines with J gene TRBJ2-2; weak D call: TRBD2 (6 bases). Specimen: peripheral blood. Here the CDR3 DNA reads TGTGCCAGCAGCCAGGCTGGAAATCTGGGGGGAGGTTCCGGGGAGCTGTTTTTT. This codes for CASSQAGNLGGGSGELFF.